The 32 T cell receptor beta chains given below trace back to one sample, sequenced in a study of blood T cell repertoires in COVID-19. Libraries were prepared by immunoSEQ multiplex PCR; TCRdb keeps only in-frame clonotypes and omits some of them. The table has about 140,000 clones, roughly 88% seen once. Specimen: peripheral blood. Every receptor here comes from a man aged 55-75 years with active or convalescent COVID-19.

The gene calls are TRBV4-2 and TRBJ2-7; no clear D gene. This CDR3 region has 14 residues. Germline V CDR1 and CDR2: LGHNA, YNFKEQ. V lost 0 bases, J lost 2 bases, and 8 bases lay in between. The CDR3 nucleotides read TGTGCCAGCAGCCAAGAGGGCCAGCCCTACGAGCAGTACTTC. Translation: CASSQEGQPYEQYF.

The chain employs TRBV28 and TRBJ1-2; D is uncertain. The germline V and J ends were trimmed by 3 bases and 8 bases, with 19 bases remaining between them. There are 15 residues in the CDR3. CDR1 and CDR2 from the germline V gene are MDHEN and SYDVKM. The CDR3 DNA sequence: TGTGCCAGCAGTTTGGGAGGTAGTGACGCATGGGGCTACACCTTC. It translates to CASSLGGSDAWGYTF.

This clone appeared a few times. This chain connects TRBV24-1 to TRBJ2-1, with 8 bases fitting TRBD2. The ends lost 3 bases at V and 8 bases at J; junction bases unmatched: 8. The CDR3 spans 15 residues. Germline CDR1 KGHDR, CDR2 SFDVKD. The CDR3 sequence is CATSDIAGGGYEQFF. The CDR3 nucleotides read TGTGCCACCAGTGATATTGCGGGAGGAGGCTATGAGCAGTTCTTC.

Comment on this clone: In the same sample, other DNA sequences code for this CDR3. The chain carries TRBV5-1 and TRBJ1-3; 10 bases line up with TRBD1. J lost 3 bases, V lost 0 bases, and 3 bases had no gene match. Germline CDR1 SGHRS, CDR2 YFSETQ. The CDR3 sequence is 16 residues long. The CDR3 sequence is CASSLGDRGSGNTIYF. In DNA form, the CDR3 reads TGCGCCAGCAGCTTGGGGGACAGGGGAAGTGGAAACACCATATATTTT.

The rearrangement joins TRBV9 to TRBJ2-1; D is unclear. The length of the CDR3 is 16 residues. The germline V and J ends were trimmed by 0 bases and 0 bases, with 10 bases remaining between them. CDR1 SGDLS and CDR2 YYNGEE come from the germline V gene. The CDR3 protein is CASSVGLVSSYNEQFF. The CDR3 DNA reads TGTGCCAGCAGCGTAGGGCTAGTTAGCTCCTACAATGAGCAGTTCTTC.

V and J are TRBV5-1 and TRBJ1-1; TRBD1 is a possible D gene (5 bases). The V end was cut by 4 bases, the J end by 7 bases, with 11 bases between. Germline values: CDR1 SGHRS, CDR2 YFSETQ. The CDR3 totals 12 residues. The chain's CDR3 is CASSIAGVEAFF. The CDR3 DNA is TGCGCCAGCAGCATAGCGGGGGTTGAAGCTTTCTTT.

The chain couples TRBV12-2 to TRBJ1-4; the listed D gene, TRBD1, was not tested against the DNA. TRBV12-2 is termed a pseudogene. The CDR3 consists of 18 residues. The CDR3: CASRLPGETGIGNEKLFF. The CDR3 DNA reads TGTGCAAGTCGCTTACCGGGGGAGACAGGGATCGGTAATGAAAAACTGTTTTTT.

The V gene is TRBV28, the J gene TRBJ2-4; TRBD2 matches at 7 bases. The CDR3 covers 15 residues. Losses at the gene ends were 6 bases for V and 0 bases for J; bases not matched to a gene: 5. The germline gives CDR1 MDHEN, CDR2 SYDVKM. This CDR3 is CASSFGGLAKNIQYF. CDR3 DNA sequence: TGTGCCAGCAGCTTCGGGGGGTTAGCCAAAAACATTCAGTACTTC.

The genes are TRBV2 and TRBJ2-2, with 15 bases matching TRBD2. After removal of 6 bases from V and 7 bases from J, the junction contained 9 bases not matched to a gene. The CDR3 contains 17 residues. Germline CDR1 is SNHLY and CDR2 is FYNNEI. The CDR3 DNA reads TGTGCCAGCAGCCCCCGGACTAGCGGGAGGGCCGGCGGGGAGCTGTTTTTT. Its translation: CASSPRTSGRAGGELFF.

The rearrangement links TRBV2 to TRBJ1-5; the match to TRBD1 covers 7 bases. This CDR3 region has 14 residues. Trimming at V came to 6 bases and at J to 3 bases, leaving 5 bases not matched to a gene. Germline V lookup: CDR1 SNHLY, CDR2 FYNNEI. In DNA form, the CDR3 reads TGTGCCAGCAGACCTACAGGGGACAATCAGCCCCAGCATTTT. Residues: CASRPTGDNQPQHF.

CDR3 protein: CASSYPTGVGYGYTF. CDR3 bases: TGTGCCAGCAGTTACCCCACAGGGGTCGGCTATGGCTACACCTTC. The gene calls are TRBV6-6 and TRBJ1-2, with 7 nucleotides matching TRBD1. The CDR3 covers 15 residues. After removal of 2 bases from V and 4 bases from J, the junction contained 7 bases not matched to a gene. Germline assignment: CDR1 MNHNY and CDR2 SVGAGI (reference sequence).

V and J are TRBV6-6 and TRBJ2-7; possible D gene TRBD1, 6 bases. The germline CDR1 and CDR2 sequences are MNHNY and SVGAGI (reference sequence). This CDR3 comprises 15 residues. With 6 bases removed from V and 0 bases from J, the gap between germline ends came to 15 bases. The CDR3 sequence is CASRRDTLPSYEQYF. The CDR3 DNA reads as TGTGCCAGCAGGAGGGACACCCTTCCCTCCTACGAGCAGTACTTC.

The rearrangement links TRBV4-1 to TRBJ1-3; D is ambiguous. The V gene lost 0 bases and the J gene lost 0 bases, with 12 bases spanning the gap. Per the germline V gene, CDR1 is MGHRA and CDR2 is YSYEKL. The CDR3 spans 17 residues. CDR3 sequence reads: CASSQDQARGSGNTIYF. Here the CDR3 DNA reads TGCGCCAGCAGCCAAGACCAGGCGCGGGGCTCTGGAAACACCATATATTTT.

The rearrangement joins TRBV7-3 to TRBJ2-3, with D perhaps TRBD2 (7 bases). This CDR3 has 15 amino acids. Germline V gene sequence: CDR1 SGHTA, CDR2 FQGTGA. Between the trimmed V and J ends, which lost 2 bases and 2 bases, there was a span of 11 bases. In nucleotides, the CDR3 is TGTGCCAGCAGCTTAGAAGGGGGGGCCACAGATACGCAGTATTTT. Translation gives CASSLEGGATDTQYF.

The chain joins TRBV19 to TRBJ2-6; the match to TRBD2 covers 7 bases. CDR3 length: 16 amino acids. The germline V gene has CDR1 LNHDA and CDR2 SQIVND (reference sequence). J gave up 0 bases and V 6 bases, and 5 bases lay outside the gene matches. The CDR3 DNA sequence: TGTGCCAGTAGACTCGCGGGAGCCTCTGGGGCCAACGTCCTGACTTTC. Its protein product is CASRLAGASGANVLTF.

The V gene is TRBV3-1 (or the pseudogene TRBV3-2), the J gene TRBJ1-2; D uncertain. Trimming removed 4 bases from V and 7 bases from J, with 16 bases in between. The CDR3 has 14 amino acids. Germline V gene lookup returns CDR1 LGHDT and CDR2 YNNKEL (reference sequence). Here the CDR3 DNA reads TGTGCCAGCAGCCCCGGGGAGCGGACGGGTGGCTACACCTTC. Its protein is CASSPGERTGGYTF.

The chain links TRBV5-1 to TRBJ1-1, with D perhaps matching TRBD1 (5 bases). Trimming stripped 2 bases from V and 1 base from J, with 6 bases between. The CDR3 consists of 13 residues. CDR1 SGHRS and CDR2 YFSETQ come from the germline V gene. CDR3 coding DNA: TGCGCCAGCAGCTTCGGACAGAACACTGAAGCTTTCTTT. It specifies CASSFGQNTEAFF.

This clone was seen only a few times. The rearrangement uses TRBV10-1 and TRBJ2-7; D is unresolved. CDR3 length equals 14 residues. Per germline, CDR1 WNHNN and CDR2 SYGVQD (reference sequence). V was clipped by 5 bases and J by 1 base, with 12 bases between them. The CDR3 DNA sequence: TGCGCCAGCAGTAGGATCAGGATGTCCTACGAGCAGTACTTC. It yields the protein CASSRIRMSYEQYF.

The chain links TRBV6-2 or TRBV6-3 to TRBJ1-5, with no clear D. The CDR3 is 12 residues long. The germline V gene encodes CDR1 MNHEY and CDR2 SVGEGT. V lost 4 bases and J lost 4, with 5 bases in between. CDR3 bases: TGTGCCAGCAGTTTCAGGAATCAGCCCCAGCATTTT. Protein: CASSFRNQPQHF.

This chain joins TRBV28 and TRBJ2-7; 7 nucleotides agree with TRBD1. CDR3 length: 14 residues. The J segment lost 7 bases and the V segment lost 5 bases, leaving 11 bases of the junction unmatched. Germline V gene data show CDR1 as MDHEN and CDR2 as SYDVKM. Here the CDR3 DNA reads TGTGCCAGCAGTAGAGTACAGGGGCTGGGGGAGCAGTACTTC. It specifies CASSRVQGLGEQYF.

V usage is TRBV5-6 and J usage is TRBJ2-5, with TRBD2 identical over 10 bases. In germline, CDR1 is SGHDT, CDR2 YYEEEE. The V and J ends lost 2 bases and 5 bases, in that order; junction bases with no gene match: 3. The CDR3 loop spans 14 amino acids. The CDR3 DNA is TGTGCCAGCAGCTTAGCGGGAGGGCCTGAGACCCAGTACTTC. It is translated as CASSLAGGPETQYF.

J is TRBJ2-3 and V is TRBV11-2; 7 nucleotides align to TRBD2. This CDR3 comprises 18 residues. V gave up 4 bases and J gave up 0 bases; unmatched junction bases: 13. Germline V gene sequence: CDR1 SGHAT, CDR2 FQNNGV. The CDR3 sequence: CASSSSRWWGGSTDTQYF. CDR3 DNA: TGTGCCAGCAGCTCGTCCCGCTGGTGGGGAGGGAGCACAGATACGCAGTATTTT.

This rearrangement joins TRBV5-6 to TRBJ2-1; D is perhaps TRBD1 (5 bases). V was pared by 2 bases and J by 6 bases, with 6 bases between. Looked up from germline, CDR1 is SGHDT and CDR2 is YYEEEE. CDR3 length: 12 residues. CDR3 sequence: CASSFRVNEQFF. CDR3 sequence (DNA): TGTGCCAGCAGCTTCAGGGTCAATGAGCAGTTCTTC.

The V call is TRBV7-3, the J call TRBJ2-1, with 12 bases matching TRBD2. The germline gives CDR1 SGHTA, CDR2 FQGTGA. J lost 0 bases, V lost 1 base, and 13 bases had no gene match. The CDR3 is 21 amino acids. CDR3 nucleotides: TGTGCCAGCAGCTTAATAGTAGGGACTAGCGGGCCGCGGAGCTCCTACAATGAGCAGTTCTTC. This translates into CASSLIVGTSGPRSSYNEQFF.

The V call is TRBV11-2, the J call TRBJ1-6; 9 bases agree with TRBD1. The V and J ends lost 5 bases and 9 bases, in that order; junction bases with no gene match: 8. The CDR3 totals 15 residues. Looked up from germline, CDR1 is SGHAT and CDR2 is FQNNGV. The CDR3 DNA is TGTGCCAGCAGCCCTTTGACAGGGGGACGTTCACCCCTCCACTTT. Amino acids: CASSPLTGGRSPLHF.

The chain links TRBV19 to TRBJ1-5; 8 bases line up with TRBD1. V gave up 1 base and J gave up 7 bases; unmatched junction bases: 6. Germline CDR1 and CDR2: LNHDA and SQIVND (reference sequence). This CDR3 has 15 residues. The CDR3 region has the DNA TGTGCCAGTAGTATAGCCAGGGGGCGGACACAGCCCCAGCATTTT. As protein: CASSIARGRTQPQHF.

The chain links TRBV28 to TRBJ1-5; TRBD1 might be the D (6 bases). Trimming took off 2 bases at V and 7 bases at J, with 9 bases between the two ends. The CDR3 spans 13 residues. Germline V lookup: CDR1 MDHEN, CDR2 SYDVKM. The CDR3 is CASSLTGSQPQHF. The DNA of the CDR3 is TGTGCCAGCAGTTTAACAGGGAGCCAGCCCCAGCATTTT.

This clone showed up just once. The rearrangement uses TRBV12-3 or TRBV12-4 and TRBJ1-2; no definite D call. Trimming pared 6 bases from V and 2 bases from J, leaving 7 bases between. This CDR3 is 12 amino acids long. CDR3: CASRGGNYGYTF. CDR3 bases: TGTGCCAGCAGAGGCGGAAACTATGGCTACACCTTC.

Comment on this clone: One end of the junction fails to match germline, which may point to a read error. V usage is TRBV19 and J usage is TRBJ1-2; 7 bases match TRBD1. The CDR3 extends over 11 amino acids. Germline V lookup: CDR1 LNHDA, CDR2 SQIVND (reference sequence). CDR3 sequence: CASSFEGTAAF. CDR3 bases: TGTGCCAGTAGTTTTGAAGGGACAGCCGCCTTC.

This chain connects TRBV6-1 to TRBJ1-5, with 8 bases lining up with TRBD1. This CDR3 has 18 residues. J lost 2 bases, V lost 4 bases, and 13 bases had no gene match. Per germline, CDR1 MNHNS and CDR2 SASEGT. The CDR3 is CASSASQGASLGNQPQHF. In nucleotides, the CDR3 is TGTGCCAGCAGTGCGAGCCAGGGGGCTTCCTTGGGCAATCAGCCCCAGCATTTT.

This chain links TRBV2 with TRBJ1-2, with 7 bases identical to TRBD1. With V trimmed by 7 bases and J by 2 bases, 4 bases remained unmatched. Germline CDR1 SNHLY, CDR2 FYNNEI. This CDR3 has 13 amino acids. CDR3 nucleotide sequence: TGTGCCAGCACCGAGGACAGGAACTATGGCTACACCTTC. The encoded protein is CASTEDRNYGYTF.

This chain links TRBV30 with TRBJ1-2; 10 bases are shared with TRBD1. Losses at the gene ends were 3 bases for V and 7 bases for J; bases not matched to a gene: 8. There are 14 residues in the CDR3. Germline V gene sequence: CDR1 GTSNPN, CDR2 SVGIG (reference sequence). CDR3 region: CAWRPGQGIVGYTF. DNA for the CDR3: TGTGCCTGGAGGCCGGGACAGGGGATAGTTGGCTACACCTTC.